Below, 32 T cell receptor beta chains from the same sample are listed, as sequenced in a study of blood T cell repertoires in COVID-19. Measured with immunoSEQ multiplex PCR; TCRdb has only the in-frame clones, and not every one. The table lists about 300,000 clones, about 87% of them singletons, with roughly 1.3% in the top ten. Sequenced sample: peripheral blood. All receptors derive from a man between 70 and 80 years old with acute or convalescent COVID-19.

V is TRBV30 and J is TRBJ1-5, with 7 nucleotides matching TRBD1. J gave up 6 bases and V 1 base, and 6 bases lay outside the gene matches. The CDR3 spans 14 residues. Per the germline V gene, CDR1 is GTSNPN and CDR2 is SVGIG (reference sequence). For the CDR3, the DNA is TGTGCCTGGAGTGCCGACAGGGTAGGTCAGCCCCAGCATTTT. Protein: CAWSADRVGQPQHF.

This sequence joins TRBV2 and TRBJ1-1; D is ambiguous. This CDR3 spans 13 amino acids. The V end was cut by 6 bases, the J end by 3 bases, with 11 bases between. Germline V gene data show CDR1 as SNHLY and CDR2 as FYNNEI. The CDR3 DNA follows: TGTGCCAGCAGGTCCGGCGGGTACACTGAAGCTTTCTTT. It is translated as CASRSGGYTEAFF.

The chain joins TRBV19 to TRBJ1-2; 12 nucleotides match TRBD1. Germline V gene sequence: CDR1 LNHDA, CDR2 SQIVND (reference sequence). V was clipped by 5 bases and J by 1 base; unmatched bases: 11. The CDR3 length is 18 residues. The CDR3 bases are TGTGCCAGTAGTCGAATCGGGACAGGGGGCGATTATAACTATGGCTACACCTTC. Protein sequence: CASSRIGTGGDYNYGYTF.

The rearrangement uses TRBV10-3 and TRBJ2-2, with TRBD2 matching over 8 bases. In germline, CDR1 is ENHRY, CDR2 SYGVKD. Unmatched junction bases numbered 6, after V lost 5 bases and J lost 1 base. This CDR3 region has 16 residues. The CDR3 spells CAISKVAGRNTGELFF. CDR3 sequence (DNA): TGTGCCATCAGTAAAGTAGCGGGAAGGAACACCGGGGAGCTGTTTTTT.

The V call is TRBV7-9, the J call TRBJ1-6; 7 bases map to TRBD1. Germline V gene sequence: CDR1 SEHNR, CDR2 FQNEAQ (reference sequence). V lost 5 bases and J lost 8; bases outside the gene matches: 6. CDR3 length equals 14 residues. The CDR3 loop is CASSRDRDHSPLHF. The CDR3 nucleotides read TGTGCCAGCAGCAGAGACAGGGATCATTCACCCCTCCACTTT.

The chain employs TRBV9 and TRBJ1-6; weak D call: TRBD1 (5 bases). Trimming took off 1 base at V and 7 bases at J, with 12 bases between the two ends. Looked up from germline, CDR1 is SGDLS and CDR2 is YYNGEE. The CDR3 has 15 residues. As DNA, the CDR3 is TGTGCCAGCAGCGTACTGGACACACCGAATTCACCCCTCCACTTT. This encodes CASSVLDTPNSPLHF. Using reference TRBV9 and TRBJ1-6 for the parts outside the CDR3, the full variable domain is DSGVTQTPKHLITATGQRVTLRCSPRSGDLSVYWYQQSLDQGLQFLIQYYNGEERAKGNILERFSAQQFPDLHSELNLSSLELGDSALYFCASSVLDTPNSPLHFGNGTRLTVT.

V and J are TRBV27 and TRBJ2-1, with 11 bases fitting TRBD2. The junction had 10 bases not matched to a gene; V was cut back by 4 bases and J by 8 bases. Germline V lookup: CDR1 MNHEY, CDR2 SMNVEV (reference sequence). This CDR3 is 16 amino acids long. As DNA, the CDR3 is TGTGCCAGCAGTTCATGGACTAGCGGGCCTGAGGATGAGCAGTTCTTC. Encoded protein: CASSSWTSGPEDEQFF.

The genes are TRBV7-2 and TRBJ2-1; perhaps TRBD1 as D (6 bases). The CDR3 is 15 residues long. V gave up 4 bases and J gave up 6 bases, with 16 bases separating them. Per germline, CDR1 SGHTA and CDR2 FQGNSA. The CDR3 here is CASSYTGSAVNEQFF. Written as DNA, the CDR3 is TGTGCCAGCAGCTACACAGGGTCCGCGGTCAATGAGCAGTTCTTC.

The chain joins TRBV28 to TRBJ1-4, with a tentative D call TRBD1 (6 bases). Trimming shortened V by 5 bases and J by 8 bases, and 18 bases separated the two germline ends. Per germline, CDR1 MDHEN and CDR2 SYDVKM. The CDR3 is 15 amino acids. CDR3 residues: CASSPLYPQGEKLFF. The CDR3 bases are TGTGCCAGCAGTCCTCTTTATCCCCAGGGGGAAAAACTGTTTTTT.

In DNA, the CDR3 is TGTGCCAGCAGTGGGGGAGGGGGAAGGAACTATGGCTACACCTTC. Translated: CASSGGGGRNYGYTF. The chain carries TRBV2 and TRBJ1-2, with D maybe TRBD1 (6 bases). The V gene lost 4 bases and the J gene lost 2 bases, with 14 bases spanning the gap. The CDR3 runs to 15 residues. The germline CDR1 and CDR2 sequences are SNHLY and FYNNEI.

J is TRBJ2-1 and V is TRBV18; tentative D call: TRBD2 (6 bases). V lost 2 bases and J 7 bases, leaving 15 bases between the germline ends. CDR3 length: 15 amino acids. CDR1 is KGHSH, CDR2 LQKENI, per germline. CDR3 coding DNA: TGTGCCAGCTCACCAAGAGGGGTCCGGGGGAATGAGCAGTTCTTC. Translated: CASSPRGVRGNEQFF.

The J gene is TRBJ2-3, the V gene TRBV15, with TRBD1 matching 7 bases. The V and J ends lost 6 bases and 2 bases, in that order; junction bases with no gene match: 11. Germline CDR1 is LNHNV and CDR2 is YYDKDF (reference sequence). The CDR3 loop spans 16 amino acids. CDR3 sequence (DNA): TGTGCCACCAGGGGGACCCGGGACAGCATCACAGATACGCAGTATTTT. The encoded protein is CATRGTRDSITDTQYF.

The chain employs TRBV3-1 (or the pseudogene TRBV3-2) and TRBJ1-2, with D maybe TRBD1 (6 bases). Between the trimmed V and J ends, which lost 5 bases and 6 bases, there was a span of 10 bases. The CDR3 sequence is 12 residues long. Germline V gives CDR1 LGHDT, CDR2 YNNKEL (reference sequence). The CDR3 DNA follows: TGTGCCAGCAGCTCGACAGGTGATGGCTACACCTTC. Translating it yields CASSSTGDGYTF.

CDR3 sequence: CASSSRGGHGYTF. CDR3 DNA sequence: TGTGCCAGCAGCTCACGGGGGGGGCATGGCTACACCTTC. The rearrangement links TRBV7-2 to TRBJ1-2, with D tentatively TRBD1 (6 bases). This CDR3 is 13 amino acids long. CDR1 and CDR2 from the germline V gene are SGHTA and FQGNSA. Trimming shortened V by 4 bases and J by 6 bases, and 12 bases separated the two germline ends.

The rearrangement uses TRBV19 and TRBJ1-2; 11 nucleotides line up with TRBD1. Germline CDR1 reads LNHDA; CDR2 reads SQIVND (reference sequence). The CDR3 consists of 15 residues. The V gene end was trimmed by 7 bases and the J gene end by 3 bases; junction bases not matched to a gene: 7. In DNA form, the CDR3 reads TGTGCCAGTAAAATTGGACAGGGGGCTTACTATGGCTACACCTTC. Translation: CASKIGQGAYYGYTF.

The CDR3 DNA sequence: TGTGCCAGCAGTTCCAGGGGAATTAACACTGAAGCTTTCTTT. Its translation: CASSSRGINTEAFF. J is TRBJ1-1 and V is TRBV6-2 or TRBV6-3; D might be TRBD1 (6 bases). The CDR3 totals 14 residues. The germline gives CDR1 MNHEY, CDR2 SVGEGT. Trimming removed 4 bases from V and 2 bases from J, with 11 bases in between.

The V gene is TRBV3-1 (or the pseudogene TRBV3-2), the J gene TRBJ1-1; D possibly corresponds to TRBD1 (5 bases). This CDR3 has 15 amino acids. CDR1 and CDR2 from the germline V gene are LGHDT and YNNKEL (reference sequence). Trimming shortened V by 1 base and J by 5 bases, and 14 bases separated the two germline ends. The CDR3 spells CASSQAVVGVTEAFF. Here the CDR3 DNA reads TGTGCCAGCAGCCAAGCGGTGGTAGGGGTGACTGAAGCTTTCTTT.

This clone has only one observation. This chain uses TRBV18 with TRBJ2-2; D possibly corresponds to TRBD2 (6 bases). This CDR3 has 16 residues. CDR1 is KGHSH and CDR2 is LQKENI in the germline V gene. V was shortened by 3 bases and J by 0 bases, with 11 bases between the two germline ends. DNA for the CDR3: TGTGCCAGCTCACCGTCCGGAGGGCCGAACACCGGGGAGCTGTTTTTT. Residues: CASSPSGGPNTGELFF.

This clone was detected only once. The V gene is TRBV5-1, the J gene TRBJ1-1; 8 bases fit TRBD1. The CDR3 contains 15 residues. Germline V lookup: CDR1 SGHRS, CDR2 YFSETQ. Trimming removed 4 bases from V and 1 base from J; junction bases left unmatched: 6. The CDR3 here is CASSLDGTGNTEAFF. The CDR3 nucleotides read TGCGCCAGCAGCCTTGATGGGACAGGGAACACTGAAGCTTTCTTT. The whole variable domain, remainder taken from reference TRBV5-1 and TRBJ1-1, is KAGVTQTPRYLIKTRGQQVTLSCSPISGHRSVSWYQQTPGQGLQFLFEYFSETQRNKGNFPGRFSGRQFSNSRSEMNVSTLELGDSALYLCASSLDGTGNTEAFFGQGTRLTVV.

This sequence joins TRBV28 and TRBJ2-3, with unresolved D. The CDR3 extends over 13 amino acids. V shed 5 bases and J shed 4 bases, with 10 bases lying between them. Germline V gives CDR1 MDHEN, CDR2 SYDVKM. CDR3 amino acids: CASSPPSADTQYF. The CDR3 region has the DNA TGTGCCAGCAGTCCCCCTTCTGCAGATACGCAGTATTTT.

The DNA for the CDR3 is TGCGCCAGCAGCTCTTCAGCGGGAGGGCTCACCGGGGAGCTGTTTTTT. Amino acid sequence: CASSSSAGGLTGELFF. The chain has TRBV5-1 and TRBJ2-2; 10 bases are a match to TRBD2. CDR3 length: 16 amino acids. The V gene end was trimmed by 3 bases and the J gene end by 4 bases; junction bases not matched to a gene: 6. Looked up from germline, CDR1 is SGHRS and CDR2 is YFSETQ. Full variable domain (missing parts from reference TRBV5-1 and TRBJ2-2): KAGVTQTPRYLIKTRGQQVTLSCSPISGHRSVSWYQQTPGQGLQFLFEYFSETQRNKGNFPGRFSGRQFSNSRSEMNVSTLELGDSALYLCASSSSAGGLTGELFFGEGSRLTVL.

The CDR3 is CASSPGTWGEQYF. The CDR3 coding sequence is TGTGCCAGCAGCCCAGGGACTTGGGGCGAGCAGTACTTC. The chain couples TRBV7-2 to TRBJ2-7; D may be TRBD2 (6 bases). The CDR3 runs to 13 residues. The V end was cut by 5 bases, the J end by 6 bases, with 14 bases between. The germline V gene has CDR1 SGHTA and CDR2 FQGNSA.

This chain joins TRBV4-3 and TRBJ2-2, with D tentatively TRBD1 (5 bases). Trimming left V 2 bases short and J 8 bases short, with 18 bases between. Germline CDR1 is LGHNA and CDR2 is YSLEER. The CDR3 covers 16 residues. CDR3: CASSQHLQGSFGELFF. Written as DNA, the CDR3 is TGCGCCAGCAGCCAACACCTCCAGGGTTCGTTTGGGGAGCTGTTTTTT.

The chain uses TRBV11-3 and TRBJ2-3; 8 positions match TRBD1. V lost 6 bases and J lost 2; bases outside the gene matches: 4. The CDR3 is 14 residues long. CDR1 SGHNT and CDR2 YENEEA come from the germline V gene. In DNA form, the CDR3 reads TGTGCCAGCAGTCGGGACAGGCACACAGATACGCAGTATTTT. Encoded protein: CASSRDRHTDTQYF. The variable domain in full, with the rest retrieved from reference TRBV11-3 and TRBJ2-3, is EAGVVQSPRYKIIEKKQPVAFWCNPISGHNTLYWYLQNLGQGPELLIRYENEEAVDDSQLPKDRFSAERLKGVDSTLKIQPAELGDSAVYLCASSRDRHTDTQYFGPGTRLTVL.

The sample holds a few counts of this clone. The CDR3 protein is CASSLRGQGTGELFF. CDR3 DNA: TGTGCCAGCAGCTTAAGAGGACAGGGCACCGGGGAGCTGTTTTTT. V is TRBV7-3 and J is TRBJ2-2, with 8 positions matching TRBD1. The CDR3 consists of 15 residues. Trimming removed 1 base from V and 4 bases from J; junction bases left unmatched: 2. CDR1 and CDR2 (germline): SGHTA, FQGTGA.

V gene TRBV3-1 (or the pseudogene TRBV3-2) combines with J gene TRBJ2-5; 12 bases map to TRBD2. The germline V gene encodes CDR1 LGHDT and CDR2 YNNKEL (reference sequence). CDR3 length: 17 amino acids. V was pared by 3 bases and J by 5 bases, with 10 bases of the junction left unmatched. The CDR3 coding sequence is TGTGCCAGCAGCCAGGGCGCTAGCGGGGGGGCCGGGGAGACCCAGTACTTC. This codes for CASSQGASGGAGETQYF.

On this clone: Other DNA sequences in the same sample also yield this CDR3. The chain recombines TRBV12-3 or TRBV12-4 with TRBJ2-2; no definite D call. The CDR3 totals 12 residues. The ends were cut back, 3 bases at V and 11 bases at J, with 10 bases in the middle. This chain's CDR3 is CASSLSPRELFF. In DNA form, the CDR3 reads TGTGCCAGCAGTTTGAGCCCCCGAGAGCTGTTTTTT.

V is TRBV5-1 and J is TRBJ2-7; 12 bases line up with TRBD2. The CDR3 consists of 17 residues. Trimming cost V 0 bases and J 3 bases; bases outside gene matches: 7. In germline, CDR1 is SGHRS, CDR2 YFSETQ. The CDR3 sequence: CASSLAPPLAGGYEQYF. In DNA, the CDR3 is TGCGCCAGCAGCTTGGCCCCCCCACTAGCGGGGGGCTACGAGCAGTACTTC.

The V call is TRBV3-1 (or the pseudogene TRBV3-2), the J call TRBJ2-1, with 11 bases lining up with TRBD2. Trimming at V came to 0 bases and at J to 6 bases, leaving 4 bases not matched to a gene. Germline CDR1 reads LGHDT; CDR2 reads YNNKEL (reference sequence). The CDR3 sequence is 16 residues long. The CDR3 reads CASSQDASGGSNEQFF. The CDR3 bases are TGTGCCAGCAGCCAAGATGCTAGCGGGGGGTCCAATGAGCAGTTCTTC.

The CDR3 sequence is CASSGPSGRAYEQYF. CDR3 DNA sequence: TGTGCCAGCAGCGGCCCTAGCGGGAGAGCCTACGAGCAGTACTTC. This chain uses TRBV6-5 with TRBJ2-7, with 10 nucleotides matching TRBD2. The V and J ends lost 6 bases and 2 bases, in that order; junction bases with no gene match: 7. Germline loops: CDR1 MNHEY, CDR2 SVGAGI. The CDR3 has 15 amino acids.

CDR3 coding DNA: TGCGCCAGCAGCTTGAGTCAGGGCTCCTACGAGCAGTACTTC. It encodes CASSLSQGSYEQYF. The rearrangement joins TRBV5-1 to TRBJ2-7; perhaps TRBD1 as D (5 bases). This CDR3 has 14 amino acids. Looked up from germline, CDR1 is SGHRS and CDR2 is YFSETQ. Trimming removed 1 base at V and 0 bases at J, with 8 bases between.

This sequence joins TRBV28 and TRBJ1-2; D perhaps matches TRBD1 (6 bases). This CDR3 contains 12 residues. The V gene lost 9 bases and the J gene lost 4 bases, with 12 bases spanning the gap. Per the germline V gene, CDR1 is MDHEN and CDR2 is SYDVKM. Here the CDR3 DNA reads TGTGCCAGTAGGGGGGGTTCCTATGGCTACACCTTC. Translated: CASRGGSYGYTF.